This entry lists 9 T cell receptor beta chains sequenced from one sample in a study of molecular identifiers for immune sequencing clone quantification. TCRdb called the PCR reads again in MiXCR, with one record for every CDR3 protein. The sample contains 70,000 to 90,000 distinct CDR3 sequences, roughly 23% of which appear only once. The material sequenced was naive CD8+ T cells from blood, with Jurkat cell RNA spiked in. As for subset: FACS-sorted CD8+CD4-CCR7+CD45RA+ naive T cells. These receptor sequences come from a human donor in good health. Some libraries in this study had Jurkat cell RNA spiked in.

As concerns this clonotype: It may be a read error: a sequence one base away is much more abundant. This chain's CDR3 is CAISESLGLTYEQYF. The CDR3 DNA reads TGTGCCATCAGTGAGTCCCTGGGACTCACCTACGAGCAGTACTTC. The chain links TRBV10-3 to TRBJ2-7; TRBD2 might be the D (6 bases). Germline V lookup: CDR1 ENHRY, CDR2 SYGVKD. V lost 0 bases to trimming and J lost 2 bases, with 11 bases between them. The CDR3 has 15 residues.

This clonotype was detected only a few times. The CDR3 DNA is TGTGCCAGCAGTCATGGCCCAGGCAATGAGCAGTTCTTC. This encodes CASSHGPGNEQFF. This chain connects TRBV27 to TRBJ2-1; D remains unclear. CDR3 size: 13 residues. The V gene lost 5 bases and the J gene lost 6 bases, with 11 bases spanning the gap. The V gene's germline CDR1 is MNHEY and CDR2 SMNVEV (reference sequence).

This clonotype was seen repeatedly, ten times or more. The chain joins TRBV28 to TRBJ1-2; 8 bases align to TRBD1. The CDR3 covers 18 residues. V lost 4 bases to trimming and J lost 8 bases; unmatched junction nucleotides: 21. Germline-derived CDR1 and CDR2 are MDHEN and SYDVKM. The CDR3 sequence is CASSSTYGIDRGTGGYTF. Here the CDR3 DNA reads TGTGCCAGCAGTTCCACCTACGGGATCGACAGGGGCACAGGAGGCTACACCTTC.

This clonotype was found a few times. V and J are TRBV6-1 and TRBJ1-3; D gene uncertain. CDR1 and CDR2 from the germline V gene are MNHNS and SASEGT. Trimming pared 0 bases from V and 0 bases from J, leaving 3 bases between. CDR3 length: 14 residues. Here the CDR3 DNA reads TGTGCCAGCAGTGAAGCCTCCTCTGGAAACACCATATATTTT. Protein product: CASSEASSGNTIYF.

Turning to this clonotype: Being one base from a much bigger clone, this may be a read error. The chain carries TRBV5-6 and TRBJ1-6; no clear D gene. From germline, CDR1 is SGHDT and CDR2 YYEEEE. The CDR3 length is 12 residues. CDR3 sequence (DNA): TGTGCCAGCGGCTTGGAGGCTTCACCCCTCCACTTT. Protein: CASGLEASPLHF.

The table lists this clonotype with a few counts. The chain recombines TRBV7-6 with TRBJ2-2, with a possible D match to TRBD1 (6 bases). Per germline, CDR1 SGHVS and CDR2 FNYEAQ. This CDR3 contains 15 residues. Trimming cost V 1 base and J 0 bases, with 6 bases left between them. The CDR3 reads CASSLGTANTGELFF. The CDR3 DNA sequence: TGTGCCAGCAGCTTAGGGACAGCGAACACCGGGGAGCTGTTTTTT.

The V gene is TRBV30, the J gene TRBJ1-2, with D perhaps TRBD1 (6 bases). The length of the CDR3 is 13 residues. Germline CDR1 reads GTSNPN; CDR2 reads SVGIG (reference sequence). Trimming removed 5 bases at V and 8 bases at J, with 18 bases between. This CDR3 reads CAWGSYGTHGYTF. DNA for the CDR3: TGTGCCTGGGGGTCGTATGGGACACACGGCTACACCTTC.

This clonotype was found many times. The chain combines TRBV4-1 with TRBJ1-2; D is perhaps TRBD1 (5 bases). Germline V lookup: CDR1 MGHRA, CDR2 YSYEKL. Trimming removed 0 bases from V and 3 bases from J, with 14 bases in between. This CDR3 contains 16 residues. CDR3 loop: CASSQDRVSGDYGYTF. CDR3 nucleotides: TGCGCCAGCAGCCAAGACAGGGTTTCAGGCGACTATGGCTACACCTTC.

This clonotype was found a few times. The V call is TRBV27, the J call TRBJ2-7; D unresolved. The germline V gene encodes CDR1 MNHEY and CDR2 SMNVEV (reference sequence). The CDR3 loop spans 13 amino acids. Trimming removed 8 bases from V and 3 bases from J, with 14 bases in between. Written as DNA, the CDR3 is TGTGCCAGCGCCACGATAATCGGCTACGAGCAGTACTTC. It encodes CASATIIGYEQYF.